This is a list of T cell receptor beta chains from one sample in a study of OX40 agonist ivuxolimab in advanced cancers. The method was immunoSEQ multiplex PCR; TCRdb's version includes in-frame clones alone and lacks a portion of them. The sample has around 78,000 clones, around 87% seen once; the top ten hold roughly 0.23%. Sample: CD4+ or CD8+ T cells sorted from blood, taken in a trial of the OX40 agonist ivuxolimab. The receptors were sampled from an adult with an advanced solid tumor such as melanoma, head and neck, liver or kidney cancer. Both conserved end residues are part of each CDR3. The size of a clone is reported for some rows only, either as once, few or many, or as a class for expanded clones.

clone_size,v_call,cdr3_aa
once,TRBV27,CASSLSLPHHRQGTEAFF
-,TRBV5-1,CASGAHGETQYF
-,TRBV2,CASSETVPGLAEIAKNIQYF
-,TRBV19,CASSPLLGGFRQPQHF
-,TRBV5-1,CASSLALGQQYNEQFF
-,TRBV10-3,CAISDSLSYNEQFF
-,TRBV7-3,CASSLIPSTDTQYF
-,TRBV27,CASSRTSGSFEQYF
-,TRBV27,CASSSFTSDTEAFF
-,TRBV4-2,CASSQDLATASRSDTQYF
-,TRBV7-3,CASSLGTTGNTIYF
-,TRBV28,CASSGTNSDTQYF
-,TRBV5-6,CASSRLQGGTEAFF
-,TRBV4-1,CASSQDGTAQPQHF
-,TRBV4-1,CASNPVQGSNTEAFF
once,TRBV10-3,CAISDQKAFYGYTF
-,TRBV6-5,CASSLGYTEAFF
-,TRBV13,CASSERRTLSMNTEAFF
-,TRBV27,CASSPPGLAGYEQYF
-,TRBV28,CASSLWPSSEQYF